The 5 T cell receptor beta chains listed next were all sequenced from one sample in a study of shared clonotypes between healthy human individuals. Sequencing was performed with immunoSEQ multiplex PCR; in TCRdb, only in-frame clones are kept and a portion is missing. The sample carries around 1.1 million clones, about 84% recorded once. The sequenced material came from memory CD4+ T cells from PBMCs. The subset: CD45RA-negative fraction. Every receptor here comes from a man aged 18 to 30 in good health. Some clones in this sample may be carry-over from other donors' samples.

This clone was detected many times. CDR3 sequence (DNA): TGTGCCAGCAGCCAGGCTCCCGGGACAGGGGAACCCTATGGCTACACCTTC. It translates to CASSQAPGTGEPYGYTF. The chain combines TRBV28 with TRBJ1-2, with 10 bases matching TRBD1. V gave up 6 bases and J gave up 4 bases; unmatched junction bases: 14. The CDR3 sequence is 17 residues long. The germline V gene has CDR1 MDHEN and CDR2 SYDVKM.

The chain is built from TRBV5-4 and TRBJ1-2; D is perhaps TRBD1 (5 bases). V was clipped by 4 bases and J by 6 bases, with 13 bases between them. This CDR3 has 13 amino acids. Germline V gene data show CDR1 as SGHNT and CDR2 as YYREEE (reference sequence). The CDR3 nucleotides read TGTGCCAGCAGCCCCGGCAGGGTAGATGGCTACACCTTC. Its translation: CASSPGRVDGYTF. Full variable domain (outside the CDR3, taken from reference TRBV5-4 and TRBJ1-2): ETGVTQSPTHLIKTRGQQVTLRCSSQSGHNTVSWYQQALGQGPQFIFQYYREEENGRGNFPPRFSGLQFPNYSSELNVNALELDDSALYLCASSPGRVDGYTFGSGTRLTVV.

The J gene is TRBJ2-3, the V gene TRBV4-2; D not certain. The V end was cut by 1 base, the J end by 5 bases, with 4 bases between. CDR3 length equals 12 residues. In germline, CDR1 is LGHNA, CDR2 YNFKEQ. Here the CDR3 reads CASSQGGDTQYF. The CDR3 DNA follows: TGTGCCAGCAGCCAAGGTGGAGATACGCAGTATTTT.

This clone appeared a single time. The chain employs TRBV28 and TRBJ1-2; no clear D gene. CDR1 MDHEN and CDR2 SYDVKM come from the germline V gene. The CDR3 contains 11 residues. The ends were cut back, 2 bases at V and 8 bases at J, with 6 bases in the middle. The CDR3 sequence: CASSLPWGYTF. The CDR3 nucleotides read TGTGCCAGCAGTTTACCGTGGGGCTACACCTTC.

V is TRBV6-6 and J is TRBJ2-1, with 14 bases aligning to TRBD2. CDR1 is MNHNY, CDR2 SVGAGI, per germline (reference sequence). CDR3 length: 15 amino acids. The junction had 6 bases not matched to a gene; V was cut back by 7 bases and J by 7 bases. The CDR3 DNA follows: TGTGCCAGCACCCTGACTAGCGGGAGGGCAAATGAGCAGTTCTTC. It encodes CASTLTSGRANEQFF.